Listed below are T cell receptor beta chains from one sample, sequenced in a study of OX40 agonist ivuxolimab in advanced cancers. Clones were read by immunoSEQ multiplex PCR, and TCRdb kept only the in-frame ones, dropping some. Of 81,000 or so clones in the sample, roughly 91% are singletons; the top ten hold approximately 0.47%. The starting material was CD4+ or CD8+ T cells sorted from blood, obtained in a trial of the OX40 agonist ivuxolimab. These receptor sequences come from an adult with an advanced solid tumor such as melanoma, head and neck, liver or kidney cancer. The CDR3 runs from the conserved cysteine through the conserved F or W. The D gene is left open where the match is weak. For some rows the clone size is stated as once, few or many, or as a class when expanded; others skip it.

j_call	d_call	v_call	clone_size	cdr3_aa	cdr3_nt
TRBJ1-1	TRBD1	TRBV6-5	NA	CASSYRTTGAAEAFF	TGTGCCAGCAGTTACCGCACGACAGGGGCTGCGGAAGCTTTCTTT
TRBJ1-2	NA	TRBV29-1	NA	CSVFDTFDGYTF	TGCAGCGTTTTTGACACCTTTGATGGCTACACCTTC
TRBJ2-1	NA	TRBV10-3	NA	CAISRDAYNEQFF	TGTGCCATCTCCAGGGATGCCTACAATGAGCAGTTCTTC
TRBJ1-1	NA	TRBV7-9	NA	CASSLDRQGYDTEAFF	TGTGCCAGCAGCTTAGATCGTCAGGGGTATGACACTGAAGCTTTCTTT
TRBJ1-1	NA	TRBV10-3	NA	CAISEGEENTEAFF	TGTGCCATCAGTGAGGGGGAGGAAAACACTGAAGCTTTCTTT
TRBJ1-5	NA	TRBV15	few	CATSRDNQPQHF	TGTGCCACCAGCAGAGACAATCAGCCCCAGCATTTT
TRBJ2-4	NA	TRBV29-1	NA	CSVSPQTAKNIQYF	TGCAGCGTGTCGCCCCAGACGGCCAAAAACATTCAGTACTTC
TRBJ2-5	NA	TRBV19	NA	CASIGFNQGQETQYF	TGTGCTAGCATTGGATTCAATCAGGGACAAGAGACCCAGTACTTC
TRBJ2-1	NA	TRBV5-1	NA	CASSLGQVTYNEQFF	TGCGCCAGCAGCTTGGGGCAGGTGACCTACAATGAGCAGTTCTTC
TRBJ2-3	TRBD1	TRBV5-1	NA	CASSLRPDRGADTQYF	TGCGCCAGCAGCTTGAGGCCGGACAGGGGTGCGGATACGCAGTATTTT
TRBJ2-1	NA	TRBV7-3	NA	CASSVGWASYNEQFF	TGTGCCAGCAGCGTTGGGTGGGCCAGCTACAATGAGCAGTTCTTC